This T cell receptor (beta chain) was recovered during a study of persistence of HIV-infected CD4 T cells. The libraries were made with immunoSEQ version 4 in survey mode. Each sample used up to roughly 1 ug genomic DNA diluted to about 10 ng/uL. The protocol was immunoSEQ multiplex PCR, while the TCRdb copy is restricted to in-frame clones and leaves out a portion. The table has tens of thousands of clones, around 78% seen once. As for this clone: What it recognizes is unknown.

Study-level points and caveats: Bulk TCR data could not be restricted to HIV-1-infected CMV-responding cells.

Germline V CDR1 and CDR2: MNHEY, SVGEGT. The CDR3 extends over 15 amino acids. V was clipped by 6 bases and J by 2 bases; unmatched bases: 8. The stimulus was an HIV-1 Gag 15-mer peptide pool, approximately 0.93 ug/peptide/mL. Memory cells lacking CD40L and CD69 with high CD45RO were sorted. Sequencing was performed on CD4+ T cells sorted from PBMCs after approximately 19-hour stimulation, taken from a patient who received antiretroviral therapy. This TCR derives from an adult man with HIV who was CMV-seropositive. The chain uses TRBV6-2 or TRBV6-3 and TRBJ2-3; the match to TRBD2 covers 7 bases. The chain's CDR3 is CASSLRGTITDTQYF. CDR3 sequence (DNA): TGTGCCAGCAGCCTGCGGGGGACTATCACAGATACGCAGTATTTT.